A single T cell receptor beta chain is shown here with its context. This specimen comes from a study of blood T cell repertoires in COVID-19. Background on the study: Samples taken during acute and convalescent COVID-19 were collected in the United States, Italy and Spain. Sample material is recorded as cDNA or gDNA derived from T cells, B-cell-depleted T cells, or PBMCs.

Original data processing: Reference gene primers were amplified, and this amplification served to estimate nucleated cell counts. This table comes from immunoSEQ multiplex PCR, and its TCRdb copy is limited to in-frame clones, with some not included. V and J calls and clone size are copied from that table; D and trimming were computed from the DNA. The table includes some 120,000 clones, under 90% detected once. Trimming left V 2 bases short and J 4 bases short, with 20 bases between. The CDR3 has 17 residues. The germline CDR1 and CDR2 sequences are MDHEN and SYDVKM. Sequencing was performed on peripheral blood. This TCR derives from a woman aged 55-69 years with acute or convalescent COVID-19. V and J are TRBV28 and TRBJ1-2; D gene unclear. This CDR3 reads CASSLGQFPSVGYGYTF. The CDR3 DNA follows: TGTGCCAGCAGTTTAGGGCAGTTCCCCTCCGTTGGCTATGGCTACACCTTC.